Detailed here is one TCR beta chain. The data derive from a study of blood T cell repertoires in COVID-19. Study-level information: T cells, B-cell-depleted T cells, or PBMCs supplied cDNA or gDNA.

Authors' processing steps: Estimates of nucleated cell counts were drawn from the amplification of reference gene primers. Profiling relied on immunoSEQ multiplex PCR, and the TCRdb table lists in-frame clones only, not all of them. V and J calls and clone size are given by that table; D and trimming were obtained from the DNA. There are under 300,000 clones in the sample; roughly 86% occur only once, and 5.5% to 9% lies in the top ten. Sequencing was done on a sample of peripheral blood. The TCR was taken from a woman between 65 and 79 years old with active or convalescent COVID-19.

This CDR3 is CASSLAGGQETQYF. The CDR3 region has the DNA TGTGCCAGTAGTTTAGCGGGGGGGCAAGAGACCCAGTACTTC. The V call is TRBV19, the J call TRBJ2-5; 11 bases are a match to TRBD2. Germline lookup yields CDR1 LNHDA and CDR2 SQIVND (reference sequence). The CDR3 covers 14 residues. With 5 bases clipped from V and 2 bases from J, the junction kept 1 base outside the gene matches.